This is a list of T cell receptor beta chains from one sample in a study of blood T cell repertoires in COVID-19. Data came from immunoSEQ multiplex PCR; TCRdb stores just in-frame clones and leaves some out. The data contain some 160,000 clones, about 80% of them seen just once; the ten biggest clones take up around 7%. Sequenced sample: peripheral blood. All receptors derive from a man aged 65-85 years with active or convalescent COVID-19. The CDR3 runs from the conserved cysteine through the conserved F or W. A D gene is named only where the DNA matches it firmly. Rows may omit the clone size; those that give it use once, few, many or a size class.

size,J,V,D,CDR3,DNA
.,TRBJ1-4,TRBV19,.,CASSIGQGFGKLFF,TGTGCCAGTAGTATCGGCCAGGGCTTTGGAAAACTGTTTTTT
.,TRBJ2-1,TRBV6-2/TRBV6-3,TRBD2,CASSLLAGEVNEQFF,TGTGCCAGCAGCCTTCTAGCGGGGGAGGTTAATGAGCAGTTCTTC
.,TRBJ1-1,TRBV7-2,.,CASSTLRDLMTFF,TGTGCCAGCAGCACGCTTCGGGATTTGATGACTTTCTTT
.,TRBJ2-2,TRBV10-1,.,CASSDTGTVAGELFF,TGCGCCAGCAGTGATACAGGAACGGTGGCCGGGGAGCTGTTTTTT
.,TRBJ1-2,TRBV6-9,TRBD1,CALQGITNYGYTF,TGTGCCTTACAGGGGATTACTAACTATGGCTACACCTTC
.,TRBJ1-1,TRBV27,TRBD1,CASSLGTGYMNTEAFF,TGTGCCAGCAGTTTAGGGACAGGGTACATGAACACTGAAGCTTTCTTT
.,TRBJ2-2,TRBV7-9,.,CASSFGAEGELFF,TGTGCCAGCAGCTTTGGAGCCGAAGGGGAGCTGTTTTTT
.,TRBJ2-7,TRBV7-8,.,CASSIGLSYEQYF,TGTGCCAGCAGCATTGGACTTTCCTACGAGCAGTACTTC
.,TRBJ1-1,TRBV11-2,TRBD1,CASSLGGPGQGLRTF,TGTGCCAGCAGCTTAGGGGGACCGGGACAGGGTTTAAGGACCTTT
.,TRBJ2-3,TRBV9,.,CASSVDLASDTQYF,TGTGCCAGCAGCGTAGACCTAGCCTCAGATACGCAGTATTTT
.,TRBJ2-5,TRBV4-1,TRBD1,CASSPSGQGQETQYF,TGCGCCAGCAGCCCTTCCGGACAGGGGCAAGAGACCCAGTACTTC
.,TRBJ1-2,TRBV10-1,.,CASSESQEGPYGYTF,TGCGCCAGCAGTGAGTCGCAGGAGGGTCCCTATGGCTACACCTTC
few,TRBJ1-5,TRBV21-1,.,CASSKEGAGRQRGGQPQHF,TGTGCCAGCAGCAAAGAAGGGGCAGGCCGTCAGCGCGGGGGACAGCCCCAGCATTTT
.,TRBJ1-5,TRBV27,.,CATQGWGQPQHF,TGTGCCACCCAGGGTTGGGGACAGCCCCAGCATTTT
.,TRBJ1-4,TRBV18,.,CASAAVPEKLFF,TGTGCCAGCGCGGCCGTCCCGGAAAAACTGTTTTTT
many,TRBJ2-3,TRBV5-1,.,CASSWRTAGTDTQYF,TGCGCCAGCAGCTGGAGGACTGCAGGCACAGATACGCAGTATTTT
.,TRBJ1-1,TRBV12-3/TRBV12-4,.,CASSLARDTEAFF,TGTGCCAGCAGTTTAGCCCGGGACACTGAAGCTTTCTTT
.,TRBJ1-2,TRBV6-5,TRBD1,CASRGQNGYTF,TGTGCCAGCAGGGGACAGAATGGCTACACCTTC
.,TRBJ2-1,TRBV9,TRBD2,CASSVGGGSLHNEQFF,TGTGCCAGCAGCGTAGGCGGCGGGAGTCTCCACAATGAGCAGTTCTTC
.,TRBJ2-3,TRBV18,TRBD1,CASSPFGTGGTDTQYF,TGTGCCAGCTCACCATTCGGGACAGGGGGCACAGATACGCAGTATTTT
.,TRBJ1-2,TRBV6-5,TRBD1,CASMLGQGNYGYTF,TGTGCCAGCATGCTCGGACAGGGAAACTATGGCTACACCTTC
.,TRBJ1-3,TRBV4-1,.,CASSQGGVPGNTIYF,TGCGCCAGCAGCCAAGGGGGGGTACCAGGAAACACCATATATTTT
.,TRBJ2-5,TRBV6-4,.,CASSDSKLRAEKQETQYF,TGTGCCAGCAGTGACTCGAAACTTAGAGCGGAAAAGCAAGAGACCCAGTACTTC
.,TRBJ2-3,TRBV14,TRBD1,CASRDRGLNTQYF,TGTGCCAGCAGGGACAGGGGACTGAATACGCAGTATTTT
.,TRBJ2-7,TRBV7-2,.,CASSLRRDGEQYF,TGTGCCAGCAGCTTACGCAGGGATGGCGAGCAGTACTTC
once,TRBJ2-5,TRBV12-5,TRBD2,CASGLVSSGDQTQYF,TGTGCTAGTGGTTTAGTAAGTAGCGGGGATCAGACCCAGTACTTC
.,TRBJ1-1,TRBV18,.,CASSPDSSNTEAFF,TGTGCCAGCTCACCGGACAGTTCGAACACTGAAGCTTTCTTT